Each of the 24 T cell receptor beta chains below was sequenced from the same sample in a study of shared clonotypes between healthy human individuals. TCRdb's table, derived via immunoSEQ multiplex PCR, lists solely in-frame clones and lacks some. The sample consists of under 1,900,000 clones, 98% of them appearing once. Source material: naive CD4+ T cells sorted from blood. Stated subset: CD45RA+ positively selected. The receptors stem from a young man in good health.

The chain is built from TRBV7-3 and TRBJ2-1; D possibly matches TRBD1 or TRBD2 (5 bases each). The V gene's germline CDR1 is SGHTA and CDR2 FQGTGA. Trimming took off 4 bases at V and 2 bases at J, with 12 bases between the two ends. The CDR3 runs to 15 residues. CDR3 residues: CASSYPGQPYNEQFF. The CDR3 region has the DNA TGTGCCAGCAGCTACCCGGGGCAACCCTACAATGAGCAGTTCTTC.

As to this clone: Other DNA sequences of this sample code for an identical CDR3. The rearrangement joins TRBV5-1 to TRBJ2-1; 8 bases are a match to TRBD2. Germline loops: CDR1 SGHRS, CDR2 YFSETQ. The CDR3 sequence is 14 residues long. V shed 0 bases, J shed 7 bases, and the junction held 3 bases outside the gene matches. CDR3 DNA: TGCGCCAGCAGCTTGGGGCCTAGCGGGAATGAGCAGTTCTTC. Protein: CASSLGPSGNEQFF.

V usage is TRBV5-1 and J usage is TRBJ2-2; the match to TRBD1 covers 8 bases. With V trimmed by 0 bases and J by 8 bases, 6 bases remained unmatched. The CDR3 totals 15 residues. Per the germline V gene, CDR1 is SGHRS and CDR2 is YFSETQ. The CDR3: CASSLALTGVGELFF. DNA of the CDR3: TGCGCCAGCAGCTTGGCCCTGACAGGGGTAGGGGAGCTGTTTTTT.

V gene TRBV30 combines with J gene TRBJ1-2; no clear D. Between the trimmed V and J ends, which lost 3 bases and 4 bases, there was a span of 9 bases. The CDR3 length is 12 residues. Germline V gene data show CDR1 as GTSNPN and CDR2 as SVGIG (reference sequence). This CDR3 reads CAWSRWTYGYTF. CDR3 nucleotides: TGTGCCTGGAGCCGCTGGACCTATGGCTACACCTTC.

The CDR3 DNA reads as TGTGCCAGCAGCCTCACTAGTGGATTCTCCGGGGAGCTGTTTTTT. This codes for CASSLTSGFSGELFF. This rearrangement joins TRBV14 to TRBJ2-2; D perhaps matches TRBD2 (5 bases). This CDR3 comprises 15 residues. In germline, CDR1 is SGHDN, CDR2 FVKESK. Trimming took 4 bases from V and 6 from J, leaving 15 bases between them.

J is TRBJ1-4 and V is TRBV5-1; possible D gene TRBD1, 5 bases. The CDR3 sequence is 16 residues long. Germline V gene lookup returns CDR1 SGHRS and CDR2 YFSETQ. V gave up 1 base and J gave up 4 bases, with 14 bases separating them. CDR3 in DNA: TGCGCCAGCAGCTTGCAAGGGGCCGGAGATAATGAAAAACTGTTTTTT. Amino acids: CASSLQGAGDNEKLFF.

This chain connects TRBV18 to TRBJ2-2; TRBD2 matches at 12 bases. This CDR3 comprises 18 residues. The germline V gene has CDR1 KGHSH and CDR2 LQKENI. J was trimmed by 7 bases and V by 0 bases; bases with no gene match: 9. The CDR3 protein is CASSPPRLAGGHGGELFF. The CDR3 nucleotides are TGTGCCAGCTCACCACCGAGGCTAGCGGGAGGGCACGGCGGGGAGCTGTTTTTT.

The genes are TRBV9 and TRBJ2-1; 9 bases are shared with TRBD2. CDR1 SGDLS and CDR2 YYNGEE come from the germline V gene. V lost 1 base, J lost 6 bases, and 11 bases stayed unmatched. The CDR3 is 17 amino acids. The CDR3 DNA reads as TGTGCCAGCAGCGTAACTCAGATGACTAGCGGCCGCAATGAGCAGTTCTTC. It yields the protein CASSVTQMTSGRNEQFF. Drawing the rest from reference TRBV9 and TRBJ2-1, the complete variable domain is DSGVTQTPKHLITATGQRVTLRCSPRSGDLSVYWYQQSLDQGLQFLIQYYNGEERAKGNILERFSAQQFPDLHSELNLSSLELGDSALYFCASSVTQMTSGRNEQFFGPGTRLTVL.

CDR3 in DNA: TGTGCCACGGAAGACAGGGGGCGTCTCCATGAGCAGTTCTTC. This gives the protein CATEDRGRLHEQFF. The genes are TRBV28 and TRBJ2-1, with 10 bases matching TRBD1. Germline V gene lookup returns CDR1 MDHEN and CDR2 SYDVKM. J was trimmed by 8 bases and V by 10 bases; bases with no gene match: 11. The CDR3 extends over 14 amino acids.

J is TRBJ1-5 and V is TRBV19; D is unclear. V lost 6 bases, J lost 3 bases, and 15 bases lay in between. Germline V gives CDR1 LNHDA, CDR2 SQIVND (reference sequence). CDR3 length: 15 amino acids. The CDR3 DNA follows: TGTGCCAGTAGCAGGACCGCGGATCCCAATCAGCCCCAGCATTTT. It encodes CASSRTADPNQPQHF. The whole variable domain, filled in from reference TRBV19 and TRBJ1-5, reads DGGITQSPKYLFRKEGQNVTLSCEQNLNHDAMYWYRQDPGQGLRLIYYSQIVNDFQKGDIAEGYSVSREKKESFPLTVTSAQKNPTAFYLCASSRTADPNQPQHFGDGTRLSIL.

A word on this clone: Given the absence of the conserved phenylalanine or tryptophan at the CDR3 end, a read error is likely. The limits of the CDR3 on the DNA are not certain, so only TCRdb's listed CDR3 is given. The CDR3 reads CASSIGPYL. This chain joins TRBV19 and TRBJ2-7; the table's TRBD1 call for D was not verified on the DNA. The CDR3 sequence runs 9 residues, both termini included. CDR1 is LNHDA and CDR2 is SQIVND in the germline V gene (reference sequence).

V and J are TRBV9 and TRBJ1-1; no reliable D call. V was cut by 0 bases and J by 0 bases, with 6 bases left in between. This CDR3 spans 14 amino acids. Looked up from germline, CDR1 is SGDLS and CDR2 is YYNGEE. CDR3 in amino acids: CASSVVSMNTEAFF. DNA for the CDR3: TGTGCCAGCAGCGTAGTTTCCATGAACACTGAAGCTTTCTTT.

The gene calls are TRBV2 and TRBJ1-2; the match to TRBD1 covers 10 bases. Trimming cost V 7 bases and J 4 bases; bases outside gene matches: 6. The CDR3 contains 14 residues. Germline V CDR1 and CDR2: SNHLY, FYNNEI. CDR3: CASMPGQGFYGYTF. The CDR3 coding sequence is TGTGCCAGCATGCCGGGACAGGGGTTCTATGGCTACACCTTC.

This sequence joins TRBV28 and TRBJ2-7, with 9 bases identical to TRBD1. V gave up 5 bases and J gave up 6 bases; unmatched junction bases: 8. The CDR3 is made up of 14 amino acids. CDR1 and CDR2 from the germline V gene are MDHEN and SYDVKM. The CDR3 reads CASSRDRALLEQYF. In DNA, the CDR3 is TGTGCCAGCAGTAGGGACAGGGCTTTGCTCGAGCAGTACTTC.

CDR3 in amino acids: CATSRDPGNILSYEQYF. CDR3 DNA: TGTGCCACCAGCAGAGATCCCGGAAACATTCTATCCTACGAGCAGTACTTC. V is TRBV15 and J is TRBJ2-7; no definite D call. With 0 bases removed from V and 1 base from J, the gap between germline ends came to 16 bases. The CDR3 length is 17 residues. Germline-derived CDR1 and CDR2 are LNHNV and YYDKDF (reference sequence).

The V and J genes are TRBV20-1 and TRBJ2-5; 13 nucleotides line up with TRBD2. Looked up from germline, CDR1 is DFQATT and CDR2 is SNEGSKA (reference sequence). The CDR3 has 11 residues. CDR3 nucleotide sequence: TGCAGCTTCGGGACTAGCGGGAACCAGTACTTC. Residues: CSFGTSGNQYF.

The rearrangement joins TRBV7-9 to TRBJ2-5; 9 bases are a match to TRBD1. This CDR3 has 14 residues. Germline loops: CDR1 SEHNR, CDR2 FQNEAQ (reference sequence). The ends lost 5 bases at V and 7 bases at J; junction bases unmatched: 8. CDR3 in amino acids: CASSEWTGEGTQYF. DNA of the CDR3: TGTGCCAGCAGCGAGTGGACAGGGGAAGGGACCCAGTACTTC.

V usage is TRBV6-4 and J usage is TRBJ2-1; 7 nucleotides match TRBD1. The CDR3 has 15 amino acids. Germline lookup yields CDR1 MRHNA and CDR2 SNTAGT. V dropped 5 bases and J dropped 4; count of bases not matched to a gene: 8. CDR3 sequence: CASSTHRGPYNEQFF. CDR3 in DNA: TGTGCCAGCAGTACCCACAGGGGCCCTTACAATGAGCAGTTCTTC.

The chain joins TRBV18 to TRBJ1-1; D unresolved. Germline assignment: CDR1 KGHSH and CDR2 LQKENI. The CDR3 runs to 16 residues. The V end lost 2 bases, the J end lost 1 base, and 14 bases lay between the germline ends. The CDR3 nucleotides are TGTGCCAGCTCACCAACCCCTTCACGGAGGAACACTGAAGCTTTCTTT. Its translation: CASSPTPSRRNTEAFF.

The rearrangement uses TRBV29-1 and TRBJ1-1; D not certain. Germline V gene sequence: CDR1 SQVTM, CDR2 ANQGSEA. Trimming pared 4 bases from V and 5 bases from J, leaving 11 bases between. This CDR3 contains 12 residues. In nucleotides, the CDR3 is TGCAGCGTTGTTCTGGGTCAGACTGAAGCTTTCTTT. Amino acids: CSVVLGQTEAFF.

The genes are TRBV6-5 and TRBJ2-7; TRBD2 might be the D (6 bases). Looked up from germline, CDR1 is MNHEY and CDR2 is SVGAGI. V was cut by 4 bases and J by 11 bases, with 18 bases left in between. There are 13 residues in the CDR3. The CDR3 region has the DNA TGTGCCAGCAGTTCCCGACTGCAGACTAGGGAGTACTTC. Protein product: CASSSRLQTREYF.

The chain has TRBV2 and TRBJ1-4; D might be TRBD1 (5 bases). This CDR3 comprises 11 residues. Per the germline V gene, CDR1 is SNHLY and CDR2 is FYNNEI. V gave up 7 bases and J gave up 16 bases, with 16 bases separating them. CDR3 sequence reads: CASTEVGRTFF. CDR3 coding DNA: TGTGCCAGCACCGAAGTGGGACGGACGTTTTTT.

This clone has a single count. V usage is TRBV6-5 and J usage is TRBJ2-7, with D tentatively TRBD2 (6 bases). The CDR3 runs to 15 residues. V was shortened by 7 bases and J by 3 bases, with 19 bases between the two germline ends. Per the germline V gene, CDR1 is MNHEY and CDR2 is SVGAGI. The CDR3 DNA reads as TGTGCCAGCAAGGGGCAGGAGGGGAAATACTACGAGCAGTACTTC. It encodes CASKGQEGKYYEQYF.

This sequence joins TRBV28 and TRBJ2-2, with a tentative D call TRBD1 (6 bases). Germline assignment: CDR1 MDHEN and CDR2 SYDVKM. The V and J ends lost 6 bases and 5 bases respectively, with 28 bases between them. The length of the CDR3 is 19 residues. For the CDR3, the DNA is TGTGCCAGCAGCTCACCGGGACACGGTCTTATTGGCGGGACCGGGGAGCTGTTTTTT. Encoded protein: CASSSPGHGLIGGTGELFF.